Listed below are T cell receptor beta chains from one sample, sequenced in a study of CD8+ T cells in alopecia areata. Repertoires were generated with immunoSEQ multiplex PCR, while TCRdb's copy carries only in-frame clones and drops some. This sample has 150,000 to 250,000 clones, with 50% to 60% found just once. The sample here was CD4+ T cells sorted from blood, taken at week 4, from a patient treated with tofacitinib. All receptors come from a human donor with alopecia areata. Both conserved end residues are part of each CDR3. D genes are given only for firm matches. Size is stated for part of the rows, as once, few or many counts, or as a class when the clone is expanded.

d_gene | abundance | j_gene | v_gene | CDR3nt | CDR3aa
. | . | TRBJ2-6 | TRBV6-1 | TGTGCCAGCCAGACGGGGCCTGGGGCCAACGTCCTGACTTTC | CASQTGPGANVLTF
TRBD1 | . | TRBJ2-5 | TRBV25-1 | TGTGCCAGCAGTGACCGGGACAGGGAGGCGAAGACCCAGTACTTC | CASSDRDREAKTQYF
. | . | TRBJ2-7 | TRBV20-1 | TGCAGTGCTAGAGATCGTGGGGGTCAGTACTTC | CSARDRGGQYF
TRBD1 | . | TRBJ2-3 | TRBV29-1 | TGCAGCCTCCGGGACAGGGGGCTAAGAGATACGCAGTATTTT | CSLRDRGLRDTQYF
. | few | TRBJ1-2 | TRBV7-8 | TGTGCCAGCAGCGCGGCCGCCACCCGCCAATATGGCTACACCTTC | CASSAAATRQYGYTF
. | few | TRBJ2-3 | TRBV6-1 | TGTGCCAGCAGTGAACAGCCGTGGGGTTTCACAGATACGCAGTATTTT | CASSEQPWGFTDTQYF
. | . | TRBJ1-2 | TRBV11-2 | TGTGCCAGCAGCTTGCGCCCCGCCGATGGCTACACCTTC | CASSLRPADGYTF
TRBD1 | . | TRBJ2-7 | TRBV29-1 | TGCAGCGTTGGACAGGGCGACTACGAGCAGTACTTC | CSVGQGDYEQYF
TRBD1 | . | TRBJ1-1 | TRBV4-1 | TGCGCCAGCAGCCAAGCGGACAGGGCTGGCACTGAAGCTTTCTTT | CASSQADRAGTEAFF
TRBD2 | . | TRBJ2-3 | TRBV5-1 | TGCGCCAGCAGCTTGACTAGCGGGGGCCACACAGATACGCAGTATTTT | CASSLTSGGHTDTQYF
TRBD2 | . | TRBJ2-5 | TRBV4-1 | TGCGCCAGCAGCCCTCGGCTAAGCGGGGGGTACCAAGAGACCCAGTACTTC | CASSPRLSGGYQETQYF
TRBD1 | . | TRBJ1-5 | TRBV5-1 | TGCGCCAGCAGCCCCGGGGGACAGAGGAATCAGCCCCAGCATTTT | CASSPGGQRNQPQHF
. | . | TRBJ2-3 | TRBV18 | TGTGCCAGCTCACCAGCCGGACGGGGAAGCACAGATACGCAGTATTTT | CASSPAGRGSTDTQYF
. | . | TRBJ2-7 | TRBV28 | TGTGCGACCACCGGGACAACCTACGAGCAGTACTTC | CATTGTTYEQYF
. | few | TRBJ1-1 | TRBV5-1 | TGCGCCAGCAGCTCGAACCAGCTAGGAGCTCCGGGACACGCGGCTTTCTTT | CASSSNQLGAPGHAAFF
TRBD1 | . | TRBJ1-5 | TRBV6-5 | TGTGCCAGCAGGCGCGGGACAGGGAGCAATCAGCCCCAGCATTTT | CASRRGTGSNQPQHF
. | few | TRBJ1-2 | TRBV7-2 | TGTGCCAGCAGCCTCGGTAGTTCTGGCTACACCTTC | CASSLGSSGYTF
. | once | TRBJ1-5 | TRBV2 | TGTGCCAGCAGTGAAGCATCGGGGGATCAGCCCCAGCATTTT | CASSEASGDQPQHF
TRBD2 | . | TRBJ2-1 | TRBV30 | TGTGCCTGGATCGGGACTAGCGGGGGCTACAATGAGCAGTTCTTC | CAWIGTSGGYNEQFF
. | . | TRBJ1-5 | TRBV29-1 | TGCAGCGTTGCTAGGGATAGCAATCAGCCCCAGCATTTT | CSVARDSNQPQHF
. | once | TRBJ1-1 | TRBV5-1 | TGCGCCAGCAGTTGGGGGAGCGACACTGAAGCTTTCTTT | CASSWGSDTEAFF
. | . | TRBJ1-6 | TRBV29-1 | TGCAGCGCCCAGGACGGGGAATTCGCACCCCTCCACTTT | CSAQDGEFAPLHF
. | few | TRBJ1-1 | TRBV29-1 | TGCAGCGTTGAAGGGGGTATCGGGGGCACTGAAGCTTTCTTT | CSVEGGIGGTEAFF
. | . | TRBJ2-7 | TRBV6-1 | TGTGCCAGCAGCCTCCCGGACTCTTCCTACGAGCAGTACTTC | CASSLPDSSYEQYF
TRBD2 | . | TRBJ2-5 | TRBV6-6 | TGTGCCAGCAGCCGGGGACTAGCGGGGGCAGAGACCCAGTACTTC | CASSRGLAGAETQYF
. | . | TRBJ1-6 | TRBV6-6 | TGTGCCAGCAGTTACTCTCCGAATTCACCCCTCCACTTT | CASSYSPNSPLHF
TRBD1 | . | TRBJ1-1 | TRBV29-1 | TGCAGCGTCAGACAGGGGAGGGACACTGAAGCTTTCTTT | CSVRQGRDTEAFF
. | . | TRBJ1-4 | TRBV2 | TGTGCCAGCAAGCCAGAGGCAACTAATGAAAAACTGTTTTTT | CASKPEATNEKLFF
. | . | TRBJ1-2 | TRBV2 | TGTGCCAGCAGTTCCGGGGCAGACTATGGCTACACCTTC | CASSSGADYGYTF
TRBD2 | once | TRBJ2-3 | TRBV27 | TGTGCCAGCAGTACCCCGGGACTAGCGGGGGGGGCACGGTCAGGGTCAGATACGCAGTATTTT | CASSTPGLAGGARSGSDTQYF
. | . | TRBJ1-2 | TRBV25-1 | TGTGCCAGCAGCGCAGAAGGGGGGGCCTATGGCTACACCTTC | CASSAEGGAYGYTF
. | . | TRBJ2-3 | TRBV6-6 | TGTGCCAGCAGTGATTCGCGGGCTAGCACAGATACGCAGTATTTT | CASSDSRASTDTQYF
TRBD1 | few | TRBJ1-2 | TRBV13 | TGTGCCAGCAGCGCAGGGGGCGAACAATATGGCTACACCTTC | CASSAGGEQYGYTF
. | . | TRBJ2-6 | TRBV28 | TGTGCCAGCAGCCAAGGGAGCTCTGGGGCCAACGTCCTGACTTTC | CASSQGSSGANVLTF
. | . | TRBJ1-2 | TRBV30 | TGTGCCTGGAGTGTAAACGGCAGAACCCTGAACTATGGCTACACCTTC | CAWSVNGRTLNYGYTF
. | few | TRBJ1-1 | TRBV6-5 | TGTGCCAGCAGTTACTCGACGGTTAACACTGAAGCTTTCTTT | CASSYSTVNTEAFF
. | few | TRBJ2-7 | TRBV6-6 | TGTGCCAGCTCCGACCCGATAAGGAACTACGAGCAGTACTTC | CASSDPIRNYEQYF
. | few | TRBJ1-1 | TRBV29-1 | TGCAGCTCCCTTGGCGGTTGGGGCACTGAAGCTTTCTTT | CSSLGGWGTEAFF
. | few | TRBJ2-3 | TRBV29-1 | TGCAGCGTTAGAGGCCTCATTCTTTATACGCAGTATTTT | CSVRGLILYTQYF
. | . | TRBJ1-1 | TRBV20-1 | TGCAGTGCTAGAGGGGGCACTGAAGCTTTCTTT | CSARGGTEAFF
TRBD1 | . | TRBJ2-7 | TRBV29-1 | TGCAGCGTTCTATCCCAGGGGGACGAGCAGTACTTC | CSVLSQGDEQYF
. | . | TRBJ1-1 | TRBV2 | TGTGCCTATATATGGGGTTTAGACACTGAAGCTTTCTTT | CAYIWGLDTEAFF
TRBD2 | . | TRBJ2-1 | TRBV30 | TGTGCCTGGAGACGCGTCAGCGGGGGGGACAATGAGCAGTTCTTC | CAWRRVSGGDNEQFF
. | . | TRBJ1-1 | TRBV29-1 | TGCAGCGTTGAAGTGGCGGAGGGGCCAGCTTTCTTT | CSVEVAEGPAFF
. | . | TRBJ1-6 | TRBV6-1 | TGTGCCAGCAGTGTTGGCGAAACCGATTCACCCCTCCACTTT | CASSVGETDSPLHF
. | . | TRBJ1-1 | TRBV4-3 | TGCGCCAGCAGCCAAGACCCGGCGGGGGGCACTGAAGCTTTCTTT | CASSQDPAGGTEAFF
TRBD1 | few | TRBJ2-3 | TRBV9 | TGTGCCAGCAGCGCCCACAGGGGAGCGGCGGGAGATACGCAGTATTTT | CASSAHRGAAGDTQYF
TRBD1 | . | TRBJ1-1 | TRBV29-1 | TGCAGCGGCCTAACAGGGGGTGGCCGAGCTTTCTTT | CSGLTGGGRAFF
. | few | TRBJ2-4 | TRBV2 | TGTGCCAGCAGTTCAGGGGACCGACGGGACATTCAGTACTTC | CASSSGDRRDIQYF
. | . | TRBJ1-6 | TRBV5-1 | TGCGCCAGCAGCTTAGGGGAGCCCAATTCACCCCTCCACTTT | CASSLGEPNSPLHF
. | . | TRBJ2-3 | TRBV29-1 | TGCAGCGTTGAAGAATCAGGCACAGATACGCAGTATTTT | CSVEESGTDTQYF
. | . | TRBJ2-3 | TRBV29-1 | TGCAGCGTTGGGGTGGATACGCAGTATTTT | CSVGVDTQYF
TRBD1 | . | TRBJ2-5 | TRBV18 | TGTGCCAGCTCAACCTCGGGACAGGGGCAAGAGACCCAGTACTTC | CASSTSGQGQETQYF
. | . | TRBJ1-3 | TRBV29-1 | TGCAGCGTTGAATTAGGGTCTGGAAACACCATATATTTT | CSVELGSGNTIYF
TRBD1 | . | TRBJ2-5 | TRBV10-3 | TGTGCCATCGACAGGTCCGGGACAGGGGAGACCCAGTACTTC | CAIDRSGTGETQYF
TRBD1 | . | TRBJ2-2 | TRBV11-1 | TGTGCCAGCAGCTTTTCGGGGACAGGGAACACCGGGGAGCTGTTTTTT | CASSFSGTGNTGELFF
. | . | TRBJ1-2 | TRBV7-9 | TGTGCCAGCAGCCCGGAACTCTATGGCTACACCTTC | CASSPELYGYTF